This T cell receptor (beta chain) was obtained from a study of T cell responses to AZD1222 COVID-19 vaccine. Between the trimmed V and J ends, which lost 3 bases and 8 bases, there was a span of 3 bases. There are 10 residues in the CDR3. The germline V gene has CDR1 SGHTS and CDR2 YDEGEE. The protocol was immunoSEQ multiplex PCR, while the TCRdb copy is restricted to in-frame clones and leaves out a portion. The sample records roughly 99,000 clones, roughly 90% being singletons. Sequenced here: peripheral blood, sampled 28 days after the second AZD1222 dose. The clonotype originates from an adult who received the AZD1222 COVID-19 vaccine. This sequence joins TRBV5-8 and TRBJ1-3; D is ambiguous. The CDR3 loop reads CASSYHTIYF. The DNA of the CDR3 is TGTGCCAGCAGCTACCACACCATATATTTT.